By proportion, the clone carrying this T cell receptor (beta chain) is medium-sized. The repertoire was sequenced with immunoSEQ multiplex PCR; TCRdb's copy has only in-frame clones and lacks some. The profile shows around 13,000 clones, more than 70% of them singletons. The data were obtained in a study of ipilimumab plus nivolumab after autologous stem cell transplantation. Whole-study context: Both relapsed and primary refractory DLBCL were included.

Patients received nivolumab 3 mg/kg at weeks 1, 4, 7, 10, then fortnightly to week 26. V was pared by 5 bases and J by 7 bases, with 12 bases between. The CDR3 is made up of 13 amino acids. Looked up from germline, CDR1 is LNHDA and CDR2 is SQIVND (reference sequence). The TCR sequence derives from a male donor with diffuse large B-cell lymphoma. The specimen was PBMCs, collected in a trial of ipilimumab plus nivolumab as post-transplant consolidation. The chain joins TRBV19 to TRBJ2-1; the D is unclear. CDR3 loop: CASSWGLGNEQFF. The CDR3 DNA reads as TGTGCCAGTAGTTGGGGTTTAGGGAATGAGCAGTTCTTC. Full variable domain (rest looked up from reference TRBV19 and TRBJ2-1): DGGITQSPKYLFRKEGQNVTLSCEQNLNHDAMYWYRQDPGQGLRLIYYSQIVNDFQKGDIAEGYSVSREKKESFPLTVTSAQKNPTAFYLCASSWGLGNEQFFGPGTRLTVL.